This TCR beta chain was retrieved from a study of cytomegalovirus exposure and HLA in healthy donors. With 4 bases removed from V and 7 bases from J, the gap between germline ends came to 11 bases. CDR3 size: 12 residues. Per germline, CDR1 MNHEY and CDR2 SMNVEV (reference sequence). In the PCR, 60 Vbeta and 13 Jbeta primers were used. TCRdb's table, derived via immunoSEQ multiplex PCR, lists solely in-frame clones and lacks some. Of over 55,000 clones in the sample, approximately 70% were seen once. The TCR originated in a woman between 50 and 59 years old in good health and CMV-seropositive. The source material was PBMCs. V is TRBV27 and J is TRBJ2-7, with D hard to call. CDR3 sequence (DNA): TGTGCCAGCAGTTCTGACTCTCGGGAGCAGTACTTC. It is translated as CASSSDSREQYF.